This TCR beta chain appears in the sequencing data of a study of CD4 T cells in relation to SARS-CoV-2 and coronaviruses. Study information: TCR beta CDR3s were sequenced after 10-day antigen culture of PBMCs.

The germline V gene has CDR1 MNHEY and CDR2 SMNVEV (reference sequence). The V end was cut by 1 base, the J end by 4 bases, with 13 bases between. The CDR3 length is 15 residues. Details on this clone: Its specificity is not known.

Assay used: immunoSEQ multiplex PCR; TCRdb lists only in-frame clones, some missing. The data contain around 12,000 clones, more than 75% of them singletons. CD4+ T cells from unexposed donors were obtained before the COVID-19 pandemic (2011-2018). The cells were cultured for about ten days before CD4+ T cells were isolated. Cells permitting, SARS-CoV-2 S/N and four cold-coronavirus spikes were tested on unexposed-donor CD4+ T cells. Cultures held under 2.5 million PBMCs per well with roughly 10 IU/ml IL-2. Half the medium was replaced with IL-2 medium on days 3 and 7. The chain has TRBV27 and TRBJ1-2; no definite D call. The origin of this receptor is a human donor in good health. Input material: CD4+ T cells from PBMCs, cultured in vitro. CDR3 amino acids: CASSLFPGGFYGYTF. CDR3 in DNA: TGTGCCAGCAGTTTATTTCCCGGCGGGTTCTATGGCTACACCTTC.